One and the same sample provided the 5 T cell receptor beta chains below, sequenced in a study of regulatory T cells in long-lasting Graves disease. Time point described: persistent/refractory GD, antithyroid drugs over 5 years with positive TRAb. PBMCs were the source of the RNA used for TCR sequencing. The authors built TCR beta libraries using iRepertoire HTBI primers and Arm-PCR of CDR3 regions. TCRdb itself ran the multiplex PCR reads through MiXCR, one entry per CDR3 protein. Of roughly 300,000 distinct CDR3 sequences in the sample, less than 20% were seen once. Sequenced here: peripheral blood mononuclear cells (PBMCs), sampled when the disease was refractory, from a patient treated with antithyroid drugs. The receptor set was obtained from a female donor with Graves disease.

This clonotype was picked up many times. The CDR3 nucleotides are TGCGCCAGCAGGGCGTCAGGGATGGATAATTCACCCCTCCACTTT. The encoded protein is CASRASGMDNSPLHF. The chain combines TRBV5-1 with TRBJ1-6; possibly TRBD1 for D (5 bases). Trimming stripped 5 bases from V and 5 bases from J, with 14 bases between. This CDR3 contains 15 residues. Per the germline V gene, CDR1 is SGHRS and CDR2 is YFSETQ.

This clonotype showed up many times. The chain carries TRBV20-1 and TRBJ2-7, with a weak D call TRBD2 (5 bases). The CDR3 has 15 residues. Germline V gene data show CDR1 as DFQATT and CDR2 as SNEGSKA (reference sequence). V gave up 0 bases and J gave up 1 base, with 13 bases separating them. This chain's CDR3 is CSARDPRTGSYEQYF. The CDR3 DNA reads TGCAGTGCTAGAGATCCCCGGACGGGGTCCTACGAGCAGTACTTC.

In this sample, this clonotype turned up many times. The chain combines TRBV27 with TRBJ1-1; 9 nucleotides agree with TRBD1. This CDR3 has 14 residues. Trimming cost V 4 bases and J 0 bases; bases outside gene matches: 0. Germline CDR1 MNHEY, CDR2 SMNVEV (reference sequence). CDR3 sequence: CASSWTGVNTEAFF. CDR3 nucleotides: TGTGCCAGCAGTTGGACAGGGGTGAACACTGAAGCTTTCTTT.

J is TRBJ2-5 and V is TRBV5-1; the D is unclear. Gene TRBJ2-1 matches the end of the DNA better, so the J call may be wrong. This CDR3 region has 13 residues. Looked up from germline, CDR1 is SGHRS and CDR2 is YFSETQ. The CDR3 nucleotides are TGCGCCAGCATGGTCCCAAATGCCCGCGAGCAGTTCTTC. It encodes CASMVPNAREQFF.

This sequence joins TRBV29-1 and TRBJ2-1; the D gene is possibly TRBD2 (5 bases). The V gene's germline CDR1 is SQVTM and CDR2 ANQGSEA. V was pared by 6 bases and J by 0 bases, with 9 bases between. The CDR3 length is 13 residues. CDR3: CSVSGSSYNEQFF. DNA of the CDR3: TGCAGCGTGAGCGGCAGCTCCTACAATGAGCAGTTCTTC.